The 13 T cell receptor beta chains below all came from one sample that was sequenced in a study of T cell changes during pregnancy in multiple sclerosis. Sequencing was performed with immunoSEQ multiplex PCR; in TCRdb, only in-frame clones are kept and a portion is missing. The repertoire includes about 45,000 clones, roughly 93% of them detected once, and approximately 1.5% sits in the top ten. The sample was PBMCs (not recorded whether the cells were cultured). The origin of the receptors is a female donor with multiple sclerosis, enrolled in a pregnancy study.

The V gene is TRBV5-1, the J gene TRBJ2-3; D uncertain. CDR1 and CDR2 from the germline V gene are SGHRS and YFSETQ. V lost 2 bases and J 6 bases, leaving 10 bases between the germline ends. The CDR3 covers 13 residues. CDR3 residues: CASSFSGSDTQYF. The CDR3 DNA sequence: TGCGCCAGCAGCTTCTCTGGGTCGGATACGCAGTATTTT.

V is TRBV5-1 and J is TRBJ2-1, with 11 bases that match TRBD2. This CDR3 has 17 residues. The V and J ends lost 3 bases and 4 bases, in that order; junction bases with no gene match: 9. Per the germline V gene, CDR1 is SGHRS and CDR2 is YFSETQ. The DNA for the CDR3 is TGCGCCAGCAGCTCCTTACTAGCGGGAGATTGGTACAATGAGCAGTTCTTC. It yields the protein CASSSLLAGDWYNEQFF.

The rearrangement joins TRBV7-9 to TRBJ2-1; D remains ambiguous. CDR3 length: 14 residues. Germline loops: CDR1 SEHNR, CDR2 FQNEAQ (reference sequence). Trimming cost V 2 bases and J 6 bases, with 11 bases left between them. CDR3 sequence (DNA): TGTGCCAGCAGCTTATTGGCGGCCCCCAATGAGCAGTTCTTC. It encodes CASSLLAAPNEQFF.

In DNA, the CDR3 is TGTGCCAGCACAAGACTCGGAGGTAGGGCCGATACGCAGTATTTT. Translated: CASTRLGGRADTQYF. The genes are TRBV7-2 and TRBJ2-3, with TRBD2 as a possible D gene (5 bases). Germline V gene sequence: CDR1 SGHTA, CDR2 FQGNSA. Trimming removed 7 bases from V and 6 bases from J, with 20 bases in between. The CDR3 extends over 15 amino acids.

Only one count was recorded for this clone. The chain's CDR3 is CASSLSGQQQPQHF. For the CDR3, the DNA is TGTGCCAGCAGTTTATCGGGACAGCAGCAGCCCCAGCATTTT. This chain uses TRBV28 with TRBJ1-5, with TRBD1 matching over 7 bases. CDR3 length equals 14 residues. The V and J ends lost 1 base and 7 bases, in that order; junction bases with no gene match: 4. The germline V gene has CDR1 MDHEN and CDR2 SYDVKM.

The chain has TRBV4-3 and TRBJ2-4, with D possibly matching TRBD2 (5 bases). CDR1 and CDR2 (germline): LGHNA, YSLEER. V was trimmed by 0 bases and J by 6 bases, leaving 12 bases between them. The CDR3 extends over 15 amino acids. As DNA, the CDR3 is TGCGCCAGCAGCCAAGAGCTAGCCGCAGTAAACATTCAGTACTTC. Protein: CASSQELAAVNIQYF.

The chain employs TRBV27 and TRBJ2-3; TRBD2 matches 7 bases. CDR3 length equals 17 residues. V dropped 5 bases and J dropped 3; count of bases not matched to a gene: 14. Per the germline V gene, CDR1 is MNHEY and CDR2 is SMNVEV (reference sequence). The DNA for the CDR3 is TGTGCCAGCAGTGGGGCACGGGGGAGGGTTCGTACAGATACGCAGTATTTT. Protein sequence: CASSGARGRVRTDTQYF.

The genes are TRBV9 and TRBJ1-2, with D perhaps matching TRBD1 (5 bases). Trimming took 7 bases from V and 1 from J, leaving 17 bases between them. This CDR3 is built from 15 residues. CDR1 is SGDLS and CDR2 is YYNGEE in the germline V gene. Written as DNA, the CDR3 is TGTGCCAGCTCCACGGGGGGGAGGAATAACTATGGCTACACCTTC. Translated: CASSTGGRNNYGYTF.

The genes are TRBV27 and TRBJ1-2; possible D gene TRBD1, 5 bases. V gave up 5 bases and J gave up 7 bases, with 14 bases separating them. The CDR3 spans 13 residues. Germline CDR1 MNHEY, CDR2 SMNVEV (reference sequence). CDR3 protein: CASSDSAGGGYTF. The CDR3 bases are TGTGCCAGCAGTGACAGTGCCGGGGGTGGCTACACCTTC.

CDR3 sequence (DNA): TGCGCCAGCAGCTTGGGACTTCCGGGACAGGATAGCACAGATACGCAGTATTTT. It is translated as CASSLGLPGQDSTDTQYF. V is TRBV5-1 and J is TRBJ2-3; 8 bases are a match to TRBD1. The CDR3 spans 18 residues. Germline V gene lookup returns CDR1 SGHRS and CDR2 YFSETQ. V lost 0 bases and J lost 0; bases outside the gene matches: 9.

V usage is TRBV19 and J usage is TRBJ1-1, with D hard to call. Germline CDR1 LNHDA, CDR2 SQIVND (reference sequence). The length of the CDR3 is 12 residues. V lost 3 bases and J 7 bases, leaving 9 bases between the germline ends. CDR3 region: CASSINSIEAFF. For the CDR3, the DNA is TGTGCCAGTAGTATCAACTCTATTGAAGCTTTCTTT.

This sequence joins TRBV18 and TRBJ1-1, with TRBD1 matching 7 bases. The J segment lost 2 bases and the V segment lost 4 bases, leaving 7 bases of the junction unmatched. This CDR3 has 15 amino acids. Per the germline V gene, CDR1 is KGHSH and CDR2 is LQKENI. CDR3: CASSLSGTANTEAFF. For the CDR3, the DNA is TGTGCCAGCTCACTTTCCGGGACAGCCAACACTGAAGCTTTCTTT.

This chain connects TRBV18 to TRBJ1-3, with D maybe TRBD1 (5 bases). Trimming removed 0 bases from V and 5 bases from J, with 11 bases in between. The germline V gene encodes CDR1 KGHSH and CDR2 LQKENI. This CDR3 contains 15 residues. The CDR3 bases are TGTGCCAGCTCACCACCGGGGGTTCAGAGAAACACCATATATTTT. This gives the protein CASSPPGVQRNTIYF.